Sequencing of this T cell receptor beta chain was carried out in a study of regulatory T cells in long-lasting Graves disease. Remarks on this clonotype: Its antigen is undetermined.

Time point defined: newly diagnosed GD, antithyroid drugs for less than 3 months. Following extraction of RNA from PBMCs, that RNA was used to make the TCR library. It was an endocrinology department in Xi'an, China, that provided the patients. Study-level results: TCR diversity was lower in persistent Graves' patients than in newly diagnosed ones.

According to the study, TCR beta libraries were built with iRepertoire HTBI primers and CDR3-region Arm-PCR. From the multiplex PCR reads, TCRdb called clonotypes with MiXCR, one entry per CDR3 protein. The table has a few hundred thousand distinct CDR3 sequences, 14% seen once. In addition, the sample was reused for a study of T cells in Graves' hyperthyroidism and ophthalmopathy. That paper states: Clonotypes that were expanded in thyroid above 0.001 mostly appeared in blood too.

The specimen was peripheral blood mononuclear cells (PBMCs), collected at new diagnosis, from a patient treated with antithyroid drugs. This receptor was obtained from a woman aged 50 to 60 with Graves disease.

This chain's CDR3 is CASRPFVGEGGTDTQYF. The CDR3 bases are TGTGCCAGCAGACCCTTTGTTGGGGAGGGGGGCACAGATACGCAGTATTTT. This chain joins TRBV6-1 and TRBJ2-3, with D possibly being TRBD2 (7 bases). Trimming removed 6 bases at V and 1 base at J, with 20 bases between. The CDR3 loop spans 17 amino acids. The germline CDR1 and CDR2 sequences are MNHNS and SASEGT.